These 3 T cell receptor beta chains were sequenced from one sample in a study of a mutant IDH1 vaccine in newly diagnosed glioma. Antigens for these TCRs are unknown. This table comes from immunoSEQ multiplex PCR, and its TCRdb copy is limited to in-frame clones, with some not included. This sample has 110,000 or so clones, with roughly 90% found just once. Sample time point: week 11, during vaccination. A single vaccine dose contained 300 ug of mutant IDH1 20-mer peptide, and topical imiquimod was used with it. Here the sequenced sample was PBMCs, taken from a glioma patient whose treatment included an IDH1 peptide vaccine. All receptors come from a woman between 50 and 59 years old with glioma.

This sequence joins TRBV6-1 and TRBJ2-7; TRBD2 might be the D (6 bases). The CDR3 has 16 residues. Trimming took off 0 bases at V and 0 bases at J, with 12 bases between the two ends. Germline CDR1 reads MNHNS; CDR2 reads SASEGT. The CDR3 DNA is TGTGCCAGCAGTGAAGCTAGCGGAGGCCTCTCCTACGAGCAGTACTTC. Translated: CASSEASGGLSYEQYF.

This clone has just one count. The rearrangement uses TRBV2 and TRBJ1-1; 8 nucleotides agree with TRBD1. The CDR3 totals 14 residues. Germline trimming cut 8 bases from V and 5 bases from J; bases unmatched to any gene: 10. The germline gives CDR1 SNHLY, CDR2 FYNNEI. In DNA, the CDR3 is TGTGCCAGCCGCCGCGGGACAGGTGCGACTGAAGCTTTCTTT. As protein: CASRRGTGATEAFF. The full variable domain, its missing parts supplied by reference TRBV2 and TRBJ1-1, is EPEVTQTPSHQVTQMGQEVILRCVPISNHLYFYWYRQILGQKVEFLVSFYNNEISEKSEIFDDQFSVERPDGSNFTLKIRSTKLEDSAMYFCASRRGTGATEAFFGQGTRLTVV.

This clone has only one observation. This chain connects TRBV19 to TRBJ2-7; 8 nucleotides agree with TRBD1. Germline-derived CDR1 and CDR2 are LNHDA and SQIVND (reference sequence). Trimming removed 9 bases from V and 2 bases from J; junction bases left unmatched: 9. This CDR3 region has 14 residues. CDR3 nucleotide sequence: TGTGCCAGCCGACCAGGACAGGGACCCTACGAGCAGTACTTC. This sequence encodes CASRPGQGPYEQYF.